This record covers a single TCR beta chain. The CDR3 totals 17 residues. The germline V gene has CDR1 MNHEY and CDR2 SMNVEV (reference sequence). Germline trimming cut 2 bases from V and 4 bases from J; bases unmatched to any gene: 14. Here immunoSEQ multiplex PCR was the method, and the copy in TCRdb shows in-frame clones only, minus some. The data contain about 130,000 clones, 90% to 95% of them singletons. The record originates from a study of control samples from healthy donors and cancer patients. The chain joins TRBV27 to TRBJ2-7; 7 nucleotides match TRBD2. The sample taken for sequencing was PBMCs. This receptor was obtained from a man aged 55 to 69 with colorectal cancer. The CDR3 DNA reads as TGTGCCAGCAGTTTACCCCCGGGGGGAACGGGGAGGTACGAGCAGTACTTC. As protein: CASSLPPGGTGRYEQYF.